The present entry profiles one TCR beta chain with its context. Sequencing was performed with immunoSEQ multiplex PCR; in TCRdb, only in-frame clones are kept and a portion is missing. The sample has fewer than 90,000 clones, around 94% seen once. Trimming left V 3 bases short and J 5 bases short, with 13 bases between. The germline V gene encodes CDR1 MNHEY and CDR2 SMNVEV (reference sequence). The CDR3 contains 14 residues. This sample was taken from a study of technical replicates of blood from several donors. Source material: T cells isolated from PBMCs. The J gene is TRBJ1-1, the V gene TRBV27, with a weak D call TRBD1 (5 bases). The receptor's source is a human donor in good health. The CDR3 sequence is CASSFIGQGTEAFF. Here the CDR3 DNA reads TGTGCCAGCAGTTTTATAGGACAAGGGACTGAAGCTTTCTTT.